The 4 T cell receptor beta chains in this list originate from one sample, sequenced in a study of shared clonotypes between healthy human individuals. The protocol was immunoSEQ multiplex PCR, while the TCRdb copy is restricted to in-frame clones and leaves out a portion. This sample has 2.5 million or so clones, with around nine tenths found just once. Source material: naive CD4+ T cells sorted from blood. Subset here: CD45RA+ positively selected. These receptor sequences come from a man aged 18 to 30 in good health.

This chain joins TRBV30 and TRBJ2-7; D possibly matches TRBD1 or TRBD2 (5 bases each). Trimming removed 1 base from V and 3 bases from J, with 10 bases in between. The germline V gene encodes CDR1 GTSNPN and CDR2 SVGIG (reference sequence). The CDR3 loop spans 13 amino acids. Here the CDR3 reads CAWSAGTFYEQYF. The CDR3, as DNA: TGTGCCTGGAGTGCCGGGACCTTCTACGAGCAGTACTTC. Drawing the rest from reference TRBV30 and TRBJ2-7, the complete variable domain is SQTIHQWPATLVQPVGSPLSLECTVEGTSNPNLYWYRQAAGRGLQLLFYSVGIGQISSEVPQNLSASRPQDRQFILSSKKLLLSDSGFYLCAWSAGTFYEQYFGPGTRLTVT.

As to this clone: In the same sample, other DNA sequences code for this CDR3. The chain's CDR3 is CASSTRTDSGNTIYF. The CDR3 bases are TGTGCCAGTAGTACGCGGACGGACTCTGGAAACACCATATATTTT. V is TRBV19 and J is TRBJ1-3; the D is unclear. The CDR3 has 15 amino acids. Germline V gene sequence: CDR1 LNHDA, CDR2 SQIVND (reference sequence). Between the trimmed V and J ends, which lost 4 bases and 0 bases, there was a span of 10 bases.

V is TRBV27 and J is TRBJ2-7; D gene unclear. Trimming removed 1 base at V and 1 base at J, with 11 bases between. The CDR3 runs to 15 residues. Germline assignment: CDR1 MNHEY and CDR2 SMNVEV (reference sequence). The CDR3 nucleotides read TGTGCCAGCAGTTTATACGGCATTAAGTCCTACGAGCAGTACTTC. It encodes CASSLYGIKSYEQYF.

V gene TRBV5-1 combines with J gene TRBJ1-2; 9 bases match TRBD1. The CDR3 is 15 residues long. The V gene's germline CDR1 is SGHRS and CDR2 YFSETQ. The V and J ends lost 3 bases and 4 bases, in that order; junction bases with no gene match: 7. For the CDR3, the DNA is TGCGCCAGCAGCTCCGGTACAGGGGGCTTCTATGGCTACACCTTC. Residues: CASSSGTGGFYGYTF.